This T cell receptor (beta chain) was captured by sequencing in a study of blood T cell repertoires in COVID-19. Study information: Collection of acute and convalescent COVID-19 samples took place in the United States, Italy and Spain. The analysed material was cDNA or gDNA that came from T cells, B-cell-depleted T cells, or PBMCs.

The CDR3 has 15 amino acids. V was shortened by 1 base and J by 4 bases, with 13 bases between the two germline ends. The germline CDR1 and CDR2 sequences are LNHDA and SQIVND (reference sequence). Methods used by the authors: For nucleated cells, counts were estimated from reference gene primer amplification. Clones were sequenced by immunoSEQ multiplex PCR, and TCRdb holds only the in-frame ones, with some missing. The V and J calls and the clone size are those of that table, but D and trimming were determined from the DNA. The repertoire holds around 190,000 clones, with approximately 80% as singletons.

Input material: peripheral blood. The clonotype was recovered from a human donor in a cohort sampled during active COVID-19. This rearrangement joins TRBV19 to TRBJ1-1, with D unresolved. CDR3 amino acids: CASSIGSKRATEAFF. Written as DNA, the CDR3 is TGTGCCAGTAGTATAGGTTCCAAACGAGCCACTGAAGCTTTCTTT.